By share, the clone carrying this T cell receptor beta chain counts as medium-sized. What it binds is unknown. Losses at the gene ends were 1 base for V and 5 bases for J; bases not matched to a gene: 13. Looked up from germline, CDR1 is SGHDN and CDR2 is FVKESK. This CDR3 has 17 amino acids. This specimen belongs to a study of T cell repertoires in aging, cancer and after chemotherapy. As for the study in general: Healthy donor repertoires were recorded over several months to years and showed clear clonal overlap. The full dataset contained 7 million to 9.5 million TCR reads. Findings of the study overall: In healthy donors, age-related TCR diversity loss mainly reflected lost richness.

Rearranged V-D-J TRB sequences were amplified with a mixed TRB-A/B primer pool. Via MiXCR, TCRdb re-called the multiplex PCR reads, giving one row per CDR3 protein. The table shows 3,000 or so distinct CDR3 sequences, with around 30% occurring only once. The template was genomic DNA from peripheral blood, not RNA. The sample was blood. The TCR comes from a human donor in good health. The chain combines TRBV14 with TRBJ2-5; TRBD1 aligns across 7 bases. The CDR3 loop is CASSQGLGGQRRETQYF. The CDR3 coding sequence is TGTGCCAGCAGCCAAGGGCTTGGGGGACAGCGACGCGAGACCCAGTACTTC.